One TCR beta chain is described in this entry. The antigen it recognizes is unknown. The input lacks base qualities; no much larger clone sits a single base away. The receptor library was made with the immunoSEQ multiplex PCR assay. Primary melanoma tumor tissue underwent high-throughput sequencing of the T-cell receptor beta chain. The paper's processing steps were these. Repertoire analyses included TCRB CDR3 sharing between samples and the distribution of insertions and deletions. A gradient-boosted model ranked the predictive value of the T-cell fraction against histopathological variables. The table was pulled from immuneACCESS by TCRdb, which kept in-frame rearrangements only. Such tables lose some clones; where checked, under half of the loss comes from unresolved V genes, and the rest has no known cause. For V, J and clone size, that table is used; D and trimming come from the DNA. Here the sample has about 1,100 clones; about 70% occur a single time. Around 4.8% of the sample lies in the top ten.

From its cysteine to its phenylalanine, the CDR3 spans 13 amino acids. Left in the record is the CDR3 DNA by itself, 39 bases read in frame from the first base. The germline V gene provides CDR1 WSHSY and CDR2 SAAADI. A distance of 9 bases separates the germline ends of V and J, which lose 0 bases and 8 bases respectively. This record belongs to a study of primary melanoma T cells and metastatic recurrence (dated by TCRdb to the early 2020s). General notes on the study: The cohort consisted of some 210 primary melanomas of stage T2 to T4, each more than 1 mm thick. The T-cell fraction measured by TCR beta sequencing was weighed against progression-free survival, the clinical outcome chosen for the comparison. Whether T-cell fraction and T-cell repertoire clonality in primary melanoma tumors predicted patient outcome was tested in the study. The sequencing-derived T-cell fraction was compared with histopathological grading of tumor-infiltrating lymphocytes.

Points the paper makes about the study in general: Compared with adding any other histopathological variable to tumor thickness, adding T-cell fraction reportedly produced a bigger improvement in progression-free survival prediction. Protection appeared to be conferred by a T-cell fraction above 20% regardless of ulceration status, mitotic rate or nodal disease. The authors framed an effective T-cell-mediated antitumor response in primary melanoma only as a suggestion, not a demonstrated mechanism. Tumor T-cell fraction was reported to predict progression-free survival independently of thickness, ulceration, mitotic rate and age.

The patients had surgically resected primary melanoma that was considered potentially curable but at risk of metastatic recurrence. Sample: melanoma tumor tissue. This receptor was obtained from a human donor with melanoma. Recombination joined TRBV10-2 with TRBJ2-3; too little of a D gene remains to name it. The DNA reads TGCGCCAGCAGTGAGTCTAAGCACCTTACGCAGTATTTT. This translates into CASSESKHLTQYF.